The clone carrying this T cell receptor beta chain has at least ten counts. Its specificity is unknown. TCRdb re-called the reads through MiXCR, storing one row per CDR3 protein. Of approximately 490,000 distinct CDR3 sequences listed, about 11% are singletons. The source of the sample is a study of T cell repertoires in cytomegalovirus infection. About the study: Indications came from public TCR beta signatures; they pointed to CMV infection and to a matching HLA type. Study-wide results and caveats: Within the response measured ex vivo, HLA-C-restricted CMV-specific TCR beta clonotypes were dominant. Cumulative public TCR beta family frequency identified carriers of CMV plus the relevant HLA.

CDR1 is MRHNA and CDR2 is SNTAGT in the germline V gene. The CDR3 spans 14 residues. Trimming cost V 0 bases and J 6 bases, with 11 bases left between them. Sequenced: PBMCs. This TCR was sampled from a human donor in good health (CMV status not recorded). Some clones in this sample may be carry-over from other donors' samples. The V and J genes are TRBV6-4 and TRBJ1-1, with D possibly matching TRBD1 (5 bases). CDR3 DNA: TGTGCCAGCAGTGACTCGGGGGACTCAGCTGAAGCTTTCTTT. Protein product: CASSDSGDSAEAFF.